The rows below give T cell receptor beta chains drawn from one sample of a study of vaccination and CD4 T cells after COVID-19. Their antigen targets remain unknown. TCRdb re-derived calls from the PCR reads in MiXCR, one entry per CDR3 protein. The sample lists about 13,000 distinct CDR3 sequences; approximately 69% were seen once. Sequenced sample: CD4+ T cells from blood, cultured in vitro. These receptors came from a human donor who had recovered from COVID-19. Both conserved end residues are part of each CDR3. D genes are given only for firm matches. Not all rows give a size; the values are once, few, many and, for expanded clones, a class.

>TRBJ1-1|once|NA|TRBV20-1
CSARRGGTEAFF
TGCAGTGCCCGAAGGGGGGGGACTGAAGCTTTCTTT
>TRBJ1-5|NA|TRBD1|TRBV2
CASSIHRGQPQHF
TGTGCCAGCAGTATCCACAGGGGTCAGCCCCAGCATTTT
>TRBJ1-5|NA|TRBD1|TRBV20-1
CSARGLQGDEPQHF
TGCAGTGCGCGCGGCTTACAGGGGGATGAGCCCCAGCATTTT
>TRBJ1-2|medium-sized|NA|TRBV20-1
CSARDDVNYGYTF
TGCAGTGCCCGGGACGACGTTAACTATGGCTACACCTTC
>TRBJ1-2|NA|TRBD1|TRBV19
CASSPGTGGRSDYGYTF
TGTGCCAGTAGTCCAGGGACAGGGGGACGATCTGACTATGGCTACACCTTC
>TRBJ2-5|NA|NA|TRBV19
CASKRLGWETQYF
TGTGCCAGTAAAAGACTCGGGTGGGAGACCCAGTACTTC
>TRBJ1-5|few|NA|TRBV20-1
CSAREGGGQPQHF
TGCAGTGCTAGAGAGGGGGGGGGTCAGCCCCAGCATTTT
>TRBJ1-5|NA|TRBD1|TRBV27
CASSSSWDRVSNQPQHF
TGTGCCAGCAGTTCCAGCTGGGACAGGGTTAGCAATCAGCCCCAGCATTTT
>TRBJ1-1|NA|TRBD1|TRBV6-1
CASSLDRVITEAFF
TGTGCCAGCAGCTTAGACAGGGTCATCACTGAAGCTTTCTTT
>TRBJ2-5|NA|NA|TRBV6-1
CASSDLVAAYQETQYF
TGTGCCAGCAGTGATCTGGTAGCGGCGTACCAAGAGACCCAGTACTTC
>TRBJ1-5|NA|NA|TRBV20-1
CSARDPLQPRGSYGNQPQHF
TGCAGTGCTAGAGATCCTCTGCAGCCTAGGGGCTCATATGGCAATCAGCCCCAGCATTTT
>TRBJ1-2|NA|NA|TRBV20-1
CSARDDDGFYGYTF
TGCAGTGCTAGAGATGACGACGGCTTCTATGGCTACACCTTC
>TRBJ2-1|NA|NA|TRBV7-2
CASSTRQDYNEQFF
TGTGCCAGCAGCACCCGACAGGACTACAATGAGCAGTTCTTC
>TRBJ2-6|NA|NA|TRBV5-1
CASTALGGANVLTF
TGCGCCAGCACCGCTTTAGGTGGGGCCAACGTCCTGACTTTC
>TRBJ1-5|NA|NA|TRBV6-1
CASSPMAGSNQPQHF
TGTGCCAGCAGTCCGATGGCAGGGAGCAATCAGCCCCAGCATTTT
>TRBJ2-1|NA|TRBD1|TRBV5-4
CASRYGTEDEQFF
TGTGCCAGCAGGTATGGGACAGAAGATGAGCAGTTCTTC
>TRBJ1-1|few|TRBD1|TRBV20-1
CSARDQGGRTEAFF
TGCAGTGCTAGAGATCAGGGGGGAAGGACTGAAGCTTTCTTT
>TRBJ1-6|few|NA|TRBV15
CATSSLNRVADSYNSPLHF
TGTGCCACCAGCAGCCTAAACAGGGTTGCGGACTCCTATAATTCACCCCTCCACTTT
>TRBJ1-5|NA|NA|TRBV7-2
CASTNQTSMYLCASIGTGKPSQHF
NA
>TRBJ2-2|NA|NA|TRBV6-1
CASSRLSGTGELFF
TGTGCCAGCAGCAGACTCAGCGGCACCGGGGAGCTGTTTTTT
>TRBJ2-2|once|NA|TRBV15
CATSRDRGGHTGELFF
TGTGCCACCAGCAGAGACAGGGGGGGACACACCGGGGAGCTGTTTTTT
>TRBJ2-3|NA|TRBD1|TRBV2
CASSGRTGGTDTQYF
TGTGCCAGCAGTGGGAGGACAGGGGGGACAGATACGCAGTATTTT
>TRBJ1-3|NA|NA|TRBV30
CAWSTDGGGGNTIYF
TGTGCTTGGAGTACGGACGGTGGGGGTGGAAACACCATATATTTT
>TRBJ2-3|once|NA|TRBV10-3
CAIGGTSTDTQYF
TGTGCCATCGGGGGGACTAGCACAGATACGCAGTATTTT
>TRBJ2-2|once|NA|TRBV7-8
CASSLEWGTGRTGELFF
TGTGCCAGCAGCTTAGAATGGGGCACAGGCCGCACCGGGGAGCTGTTTTTT